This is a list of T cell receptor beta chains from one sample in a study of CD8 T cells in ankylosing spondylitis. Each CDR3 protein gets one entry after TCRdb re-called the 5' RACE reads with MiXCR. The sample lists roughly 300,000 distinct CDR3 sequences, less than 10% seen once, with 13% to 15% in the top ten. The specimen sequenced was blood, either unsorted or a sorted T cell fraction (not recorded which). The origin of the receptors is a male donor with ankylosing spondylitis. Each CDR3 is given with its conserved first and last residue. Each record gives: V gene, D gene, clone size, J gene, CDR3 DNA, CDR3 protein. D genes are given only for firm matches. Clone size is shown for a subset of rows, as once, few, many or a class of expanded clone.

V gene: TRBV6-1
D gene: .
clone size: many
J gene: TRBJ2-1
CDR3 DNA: TGTGCCAGCACTCGGTCTCGGTCCTACAATGAGCAGTTCTTC
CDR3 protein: CASTRSRSYNEQFF

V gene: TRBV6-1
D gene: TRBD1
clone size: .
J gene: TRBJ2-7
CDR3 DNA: TGTGCCAGCACTATCACCCGGGACAGGTCCCACGAGCAGTACTTC
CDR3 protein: CASTITRDRSHEQYF

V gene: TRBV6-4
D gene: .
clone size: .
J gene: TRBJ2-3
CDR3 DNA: TGTGCCAGCAGTGGACTCCACCTCGCGGATACGCAGTATTTT
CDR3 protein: CASSGLHLADTQYF

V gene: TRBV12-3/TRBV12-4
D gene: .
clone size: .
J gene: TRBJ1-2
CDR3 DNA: TGTGCCAGCTCCCCCGGCGTGGCTATTGGCTACACCTTC
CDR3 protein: CASSPGVAIGYTF

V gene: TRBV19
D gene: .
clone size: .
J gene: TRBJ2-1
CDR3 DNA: TGTGCCAGTAGACGCGAGAGCTCCTACAATGAGCAGTTCTTC
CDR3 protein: CASRRESSYNEQFF

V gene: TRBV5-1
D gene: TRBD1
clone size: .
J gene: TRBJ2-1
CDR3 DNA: TGCGCCAGCAGCTTGGAGCGGACAGGGGCCTACAATGAGCAGTTCTTC
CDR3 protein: CASSLERTGAYNEQFF

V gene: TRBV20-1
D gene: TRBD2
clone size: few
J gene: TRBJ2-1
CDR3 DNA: TGCAGTGCCCTAGCGGGAGGAGCCTACAATGAGCAGTTCTTC
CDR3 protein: CSALAGGAYNEQFF

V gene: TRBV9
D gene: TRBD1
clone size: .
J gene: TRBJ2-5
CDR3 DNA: TGTGCCAGCAGCGTAGTTGAGGGGGCGTGGGACCAAGAGACCCAGTACTTC
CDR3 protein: CASSVVEGAWDQETQYF

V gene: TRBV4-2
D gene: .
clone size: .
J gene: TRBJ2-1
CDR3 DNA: TGTGCCAGCAGCCAAGACCCCGGTGGCGGAACCTACAATGAGCAGTTCTTC
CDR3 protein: CASSQDPGGGTYNEQFF

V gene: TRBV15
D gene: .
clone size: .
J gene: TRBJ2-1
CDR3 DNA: TGTGCCACCAGAAACGGACTTTACTCCTACAATGAGCAGTTCTTC
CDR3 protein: CATRNGLYSYNEQFF

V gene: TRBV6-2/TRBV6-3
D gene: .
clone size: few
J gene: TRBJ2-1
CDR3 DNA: TGTGCCACCGGACGGGTGGACTACAATGAGCAGTTCTTC
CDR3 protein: CATGRVDYNEQFF

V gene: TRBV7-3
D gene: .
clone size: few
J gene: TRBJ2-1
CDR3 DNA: TGTGCCAGCAGCTTAGCTGGGGGGGGCGGCTACAATGAGCAGTTCTTC
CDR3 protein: CASSLAGGGGYNEQFF

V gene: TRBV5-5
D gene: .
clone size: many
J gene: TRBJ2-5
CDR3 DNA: TGTGCCAGCAGCTTGCCAGGGGACCAAGAGACCCAGTACTTC
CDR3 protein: CASSLPGDQETQYF

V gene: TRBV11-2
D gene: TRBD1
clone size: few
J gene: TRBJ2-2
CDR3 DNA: TGTGCCAGCAGGTATCCGGGGACAGGCGACACCGGGGAGCTGTTTTTT
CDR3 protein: CASRYPGTGDTGELFF

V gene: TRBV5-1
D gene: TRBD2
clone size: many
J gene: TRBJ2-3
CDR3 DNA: TGCGCCAGCAGCTTGGACGGGCAGGGAGGGGATACGCAGTATTTT
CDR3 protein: CASSLDGQGGDTQYF

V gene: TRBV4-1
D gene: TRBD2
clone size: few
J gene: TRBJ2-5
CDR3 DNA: TGCGCCAGCAGTCCCCAGGGCGGGAGGGCCCAGTACTTC
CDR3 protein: CASSPQGGRAQYF

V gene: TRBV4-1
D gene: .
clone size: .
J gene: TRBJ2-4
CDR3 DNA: TGCGCCAGCAGCCAGCAGGGATTCACCAAAAACATTCAGTACTTC
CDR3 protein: CASSQQGFTKNIQYF

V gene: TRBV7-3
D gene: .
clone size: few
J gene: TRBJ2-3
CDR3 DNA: TGTGCCAGCAGCTTACAACGTGGACGCACAGATACGCAGTATTTT
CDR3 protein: CASSLQRGRTDTQYF

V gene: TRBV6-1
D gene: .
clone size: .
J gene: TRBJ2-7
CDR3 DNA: TGTGCCAGCACCCGATCGAGGATGGGTTACGAGCAGTACTTC
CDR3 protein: CASTRSRMGYEQYF

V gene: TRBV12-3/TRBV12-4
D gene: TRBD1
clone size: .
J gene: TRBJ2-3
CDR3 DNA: TGTGCCAGCAGTCGCCAGGGGGCGGATACGCAGTATTTT
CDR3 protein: CASSRQGADTQYF

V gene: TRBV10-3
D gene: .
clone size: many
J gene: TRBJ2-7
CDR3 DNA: TGTGCCATCACAGTAGAGCGGACAGACTCCTACGAGCAGTACTTC
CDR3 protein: CAITVERTDSYEQYF

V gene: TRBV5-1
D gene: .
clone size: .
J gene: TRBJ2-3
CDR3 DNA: TGCGCCAGCAGCTTGGAGTCGAGTACCACAGATACGAAGTATTTT
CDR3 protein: CASSLESSTTDTKYF

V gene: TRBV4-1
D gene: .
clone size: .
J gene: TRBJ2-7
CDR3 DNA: TGCGCCAGCAGCCAAGATTTCGGGAGTTATTACGAGCAGTACTTC
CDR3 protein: CASSQDFGSYYEQYF

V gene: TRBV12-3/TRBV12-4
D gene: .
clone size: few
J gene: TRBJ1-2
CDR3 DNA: TGTGCCAGCAGCAGGAGGGACAATAACTATGGCTACACCTTC
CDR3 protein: CASSRRDNNYGYTF

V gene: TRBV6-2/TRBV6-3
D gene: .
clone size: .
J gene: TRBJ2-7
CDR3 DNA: TGTGCCAGCAGTGACCCAGACGACTGGAGAAACGAGCAGTACTTC
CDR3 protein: CASSDPDDWRNEQYF

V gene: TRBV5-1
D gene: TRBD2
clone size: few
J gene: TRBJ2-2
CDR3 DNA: TGCGCCAGCAGCGTATCTAGCGGAAGGGACACCGGGGAGCTGTTTTTT
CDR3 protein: CASSVSSGRDTGELFF

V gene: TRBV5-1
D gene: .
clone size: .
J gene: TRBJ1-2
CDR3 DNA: TGCGCCAGCAGCTTCGACGGAATGAACTATGGCTACACCTTC
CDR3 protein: CASSFDGMNYGYTF

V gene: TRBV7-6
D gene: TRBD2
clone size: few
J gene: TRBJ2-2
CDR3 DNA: TGTGCCAGCAGCTTAATCTCCTCGAGACTAGCGGCGAACACCGGGGAGCTGTTTTTT
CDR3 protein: CASSLISSRLAANTGELFF

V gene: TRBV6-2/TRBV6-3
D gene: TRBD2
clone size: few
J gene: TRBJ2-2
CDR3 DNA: TGTGCCAGCAGTTGGACTAGCGGCGCGAACACCGGGGAGCTGTTTTTT
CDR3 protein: CASSWTSGANTGELFF

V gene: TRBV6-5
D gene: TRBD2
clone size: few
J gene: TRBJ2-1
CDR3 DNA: TGTGCCAGCAGTTCCGGACTAGCGGGAGTTAGTGAGCAGTTCTTC
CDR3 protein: CASSSGLAGVSEQFF

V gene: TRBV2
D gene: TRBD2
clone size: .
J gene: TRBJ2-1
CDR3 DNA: TGTGCCAGCCGACTAGCAAAACTTTTGCATGAGCAGTTCTTC
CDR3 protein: CASRLAKLLHEQFF

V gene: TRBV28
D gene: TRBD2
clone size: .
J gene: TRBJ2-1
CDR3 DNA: TGTGCCAGCAGTTTGGCTAGCGGGGCGATCAGTGAGCAGTTCTTC
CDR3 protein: CASSLASGAISEQFF

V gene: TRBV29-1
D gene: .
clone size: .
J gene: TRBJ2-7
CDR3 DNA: TGCAGCGTTGAAGATAGGTACCGGAATGAGCAGTACTTC
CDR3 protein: CSVEDRYRNEQYF

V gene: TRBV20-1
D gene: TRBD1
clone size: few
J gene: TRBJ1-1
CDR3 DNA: TGCAGTGCTAGAAGGGGAGAGGGGGCCGTCACTGAAGCTTTCTTT
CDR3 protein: CSARRGEGAVTEAFF

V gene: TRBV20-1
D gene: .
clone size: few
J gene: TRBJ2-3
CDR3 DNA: TGCAGTGCTAGCGGCCGTCCAGATACGCAGTATTTT
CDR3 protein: CSASGRPDTQYF

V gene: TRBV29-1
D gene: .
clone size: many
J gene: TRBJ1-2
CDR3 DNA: TGCAGCGCAAACCAGGGGTACTATGGCTACACCTTC
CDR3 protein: CSANQGYYGYTF

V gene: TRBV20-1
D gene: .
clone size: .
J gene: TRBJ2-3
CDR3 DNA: TGCAGTGCTAGGATCCCCGGCAGGAGATACACAGATACGCAGTATTTT
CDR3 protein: CSARIPGRRYTDTQYF

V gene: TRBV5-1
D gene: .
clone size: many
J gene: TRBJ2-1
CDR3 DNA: TGCGCCAGCAGCTTAGGGACCCCCGTGGGTAATGAGCAGTTCTTC
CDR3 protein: CASSLGTPVGNEQFF

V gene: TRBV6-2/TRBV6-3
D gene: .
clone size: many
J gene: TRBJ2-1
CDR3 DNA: TGTGCCAGCAGTTACTCCGTGCGGGAGCAGTTCTTC
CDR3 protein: CASSYSVREQFF

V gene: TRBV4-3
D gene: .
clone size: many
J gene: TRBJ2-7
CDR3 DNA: TGCGCCAGCAGCCAAGATCTCGGGGAGGCTTACGAGCAGTACTTC
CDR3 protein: CASSQDLGEAYEQYF

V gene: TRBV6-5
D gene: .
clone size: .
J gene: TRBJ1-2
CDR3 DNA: TGTGCCAGCAGTTACTCCGCCCAGGGACGCAGTGGCTACACCTTC
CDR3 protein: CASSYSAQGRSGYTF

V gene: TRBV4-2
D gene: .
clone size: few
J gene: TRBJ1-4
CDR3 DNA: TGTGCCAGCAGCCAAGATCGGCGGGCCCATATAGATAATGAAAAACTGTTTTTT
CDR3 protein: CASSQDRRAHIDNEKLFF

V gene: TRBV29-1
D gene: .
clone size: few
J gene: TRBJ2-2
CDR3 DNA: TGCAGCGGCGGGAACACCGGGGAGCTGTTTTTT
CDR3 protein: CSGGNTGELFF